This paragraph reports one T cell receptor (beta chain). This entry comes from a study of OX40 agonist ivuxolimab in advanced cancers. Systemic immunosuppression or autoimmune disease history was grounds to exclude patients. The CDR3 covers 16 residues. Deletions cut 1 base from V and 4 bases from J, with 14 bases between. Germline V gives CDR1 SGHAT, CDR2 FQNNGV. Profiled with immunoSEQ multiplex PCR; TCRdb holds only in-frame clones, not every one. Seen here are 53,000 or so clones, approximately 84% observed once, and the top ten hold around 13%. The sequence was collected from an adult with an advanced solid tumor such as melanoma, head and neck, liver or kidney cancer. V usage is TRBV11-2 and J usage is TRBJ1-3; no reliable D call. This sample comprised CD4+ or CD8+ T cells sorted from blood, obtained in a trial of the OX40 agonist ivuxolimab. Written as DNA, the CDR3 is TGTGCCAGCAGCTTAGGGCCAGCGGATTTGGGAAACACCATATATTTT. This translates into CASSLGPADLGNTIYF.